These 13 T cell receptor beta chains originate from one sample sequenced in a study of T cell responses to AZD1222 COVID-19 vaccine. TCRdb's table, derived via immunoSEQ multiplex PCR, lists solely in-frame clones and lacks some. The table includes 100,000 or so clones, more than 70% detected once. The source was peripheral blood, collected on day 0 of AZD1222 vaccination. The receptors were gathered from an adult in good health.

This sequence joins TRBV14 and TRBJ1-1; D unclear. The length of the CDR3 is 10 residues. Germline CDR1 and CDR2: SGHDN and FVKESK. Trimming removed 10 bases at V and 3 bases at J, with 6 bases between. The CDR3 DNA is TGTGCCACCGGAGACACTGAAGCTTTCTTT. Its protein is CATGDTEAFF. The whole variable domain, filled in from reference TRBV14 and TRBJ1-1, reads EAGVTQFPSHSVIEKGQTVTLRCDPISGHDNLYWYRRVMGKEIKFLLHFVKESKQDESGMPNNRFLAERTGGTYSTLKVQPAELEDSGVYFCATGDTEAFFGQGTRLTVV.

This rearrangement joins TRBV24-1 to TRBJ2-1, with D maybe TRBD2 (5 bases). The CDR3 extends over 14 amino acids. Germline V gene data show CDR1 as KGHDR and CDR2 as SFDVKD. Trimming stripped 5 bases from V and 6 bases from J, with 13 bases between. In nucleotides, the CDR3 is TGTGCCACCAGTGTGCGGGCCCCCCCCAATGAGCAGTTCTTC. It specifies CATSVRAPPNEQFF.

This chain uses TRBV6-5 with TRBJ1-1; 8 bases are a match to TRBD1. V dropped 5 bases and J dropped 11; count of bases not matched to a gene: 13. The germline gives CDR1 MNHEY, CDR2 SVGAGI. The CDR3 consists of 14 residues. The CDR3 DNA sequence: TGTGCCAGCAGTCAGAGGGGGACAGGTGGCTACGCTTTCTTT. Protein sequence: CASSQRGTGGYAFF.

The rearrangement joins TRBV7-3 to TRBJ2-1; 8 nucleotides line up with TRBD2. CDR3 size: 15 residues. The trim removed 2 bases at V and 6 bases at J, leaving 6 bases unmatched. Germline lookup yields CDR1 SGHTA and CDR2 FQGTGA. CDR3 coding DNA: TGTGCCAGCAGCTTATTTAGGACTAGCAGCAATGAGCAGTTCTTC. Its translation: CASSLFRTSSNEQFF.

V usage is TRBV5-1 and J usage is TRBJ2-1; tentatively, D is TRBD2 (7 bases). The CDR3 has 15 residues. CDR1 is SGHRS and CDR2 is YFSETQ in the germline V gene. V shed 0 bases and J shed 4 bases, with 11 bases lying between them. The CDR3 spells CASSLVRGPYNEQFF. CDR3 nucleotides: TGCGCCAGCAGCTTGGTGCGGGGGCCGTACAATGAGCAGTTCTTC. The full variable domain, its missing parts supplied by reference TRBV5-1 and TRBJ2-1, is KAGVTQTPRYLIKTRGQQVTLSCSPISGHRSVSWYQQTPGQGLQFLFEYFSETQRNKGNFPGRFSGRQFSNSRSEMNVSTLELGDSALYLCASSLVRGPYNEQFFGPGTRLTVL.

Regarding this clone: The DNA is left out, because the CDR3 cannot be placed on it with certainty; the CDR3 is given as TCRdb lists it. V gene TRBV7-2 combines with J gene TRBJ1-2; the D call TRBD1 from the table was never checked on the DNA. Germline CDR1 is SGHTA and CDR2 is FQGNSA. The CDR3 contains 15 residues when both ends are counted. This chain's CDR3 is CASSLAGVGTGIITF.

The chain is built from TRBV7-9 and TRBJ2-3; weak D call: TRBD2 (6 bases). CDR3 length equals 15 residues. Trimming shortened V by 1 base and J by 6 bases, and 14 bases separated the two germline ends. Germline V gene lookup returns CDR1 SEHNR and CDR2 FQNEAQ (reference sequence). The CDR3 DNA sequence: TGTGCCAGCAGCTTAGTGGCGGGATTAGGTGATACGCAGTATTTT. Translation gives CASSLVAGLGDTQYF.

This chain joins TRBV19 and TRBJ1-1; D may be TRBD1 (6 bases). Germline CDR1 and CDR2: LNHDA and SQIVND (reference sequence). V was trimmed by 2 bases and J by 4 bases, leaving 11 bases between them. This CDR3 region has 14 residues. For the CDR3, the DNA is TGTGCCAGTAGTATACAGGGGTCGGGCACTGAAGCTTTCTTT. Protein: CASSIQGSGTEAFF.

V gene TRBV5-4 combines with J gene TRBJ1-4; D remains unclear. Germline loops: CDR1 SGHNT, CDR2 YYREEE (reference sequence). The CDR3 has 15 residues. The V end was cut by 5 bases, the J end by 7 bases, with 18 bases between. CDR3 bases: TGTGCCAGCAGTTTTTCGGGGTCCTGGGGTGAAAAACTGTTTTTT. It yields the protein CASSFSGSWGEKLFF. Drawing the rest from reference TRBV5-4 and TRBJ1-4, the complete variable domain is ETGVTQSPTHLIKTRGQQVTLRCSSQSGHNTVSWYQQALGQGPQFIFQYYREEENGRGNFPPRFSGLQFPNYSSELNVNALELDDSALYLCASSFSGSWGEKLFFGSGTQLSVL.

This clone has a single count. The chain uses TRBV4-3 and TRBJ2-3; weak D call: TRBD2 (5 bases). V was trimmed by 4 bases and J by 6 bases, leaving 5 bases between them. Germline CDR1 LGHNA, CDR2 YSLEER. This CDR3 contains 11 residues. This CDR3 is CASSRGDTQYF. The CDR3 DNA reads TGCGCCAGCAGCCGCGGGGATACGCAGTATTTT.

CDR3 sequence (DNA): TGTGCCAGCAGTAGAACAGGGTTCGATGGCTACACCTTC. It yields the protein CASSRTGFDGYTF. The rearrangement joins TRBV6-5 to TRBJ1-2; maybe TRBD1 (6 bases). The germline V and J ends were trimmed by 5 bases and 6 bases, with 13 bases remaining between them. The germline CDR1 and CDR2 sequences are MNHEY and SVGAGI. The CDR3 is 13 amino acids.

The J gene is TRBJ2-7, the V gene TRBV29-1; 12 nucleotides align to TRBD2. In germline, CDR1 is SQVTM, CDR2 ANQGSEA. This CDR3 has 14 amino acids. J gave up 0 bases and V 8 bases, and 5 bases lay outside the gene matches. The CDR3 sequence is CSIKTSGSSYEQYF. The CDR3 DNA reads TGCAGCATTAAGACTAGCGGGAGCTCCTACGAGCAGTACTTC.

The chain joins TRBV19 to TRBJ2-7; D is possibly TRBD1 or TRBD2 (5 bases each). Trimming removed 5 bases at V and 3 bases at J, with 11 bases between. The CDR3 runs 13 residues. Germline V gives CDR1 LNHDA, CDR2 SQIVND (reference sequence). DNA of the CDR3: TGTGCCAGTAGTCCCGGTGGGGGCTACGAGCAGTACTTC. It translates to CASSPGGGYEQYF.